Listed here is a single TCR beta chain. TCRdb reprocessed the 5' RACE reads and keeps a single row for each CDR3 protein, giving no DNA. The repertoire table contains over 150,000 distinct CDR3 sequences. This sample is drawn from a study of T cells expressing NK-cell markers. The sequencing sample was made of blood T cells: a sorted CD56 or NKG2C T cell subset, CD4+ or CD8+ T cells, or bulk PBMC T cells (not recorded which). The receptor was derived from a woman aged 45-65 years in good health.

The CDR3 region is CASSGEESTSTDTQYF. This sequence joins TRBV2 and TRBJ2-3. Germline V gene lookup returns CDR1 SNHLY and CDR2 FYNNEI. The CDR3 consists of 16 residues.